This T cell receptor (beta chain) came from a study of metastatic and nonmetastatic thyroid tumors. Overall study context: Repertoire data that came from the blood and tumor or nodule tissue of malignant and benign thyroid patients were compared.

Whole-study findings and limits: Reports indicated that malignant thyroid tumors showed significantly higher TCR beta diversity than benign nodules did, in blood and tumor.

Among the patients, none had received any treatment before thyroid surgery. In the case of this clone: As yet, its antigen is unknown.

Study processing details: The authors used CDR3 differences across clinicopathological groups to build a distant-metastasis classifier for papillary thyroid cancer. TCRdb reprocessed the PCR reads via MiXCR. TCRdb, not the authors, supplied the V and J calls. The table lists 4,500 to 5,000 clones, approximately 15% of them singletons. The CDR3 is 12 residues long. V lost 3 bases and J 15 bases, leaving 15 bases between the germline ends. Germline loops: CDR1 SGHTA, CDR2 FQGNSA. The specimen was adjacent normal tissue. The rearrangement joins TRBV7-2 to TRBJ2-1; D unresolved. The receptor was isolated from a female donor with papillary thyroid cancer or a benign thyroid nodule (not recorded which). Some clones in this sample may be carry-over from other donors' samples. This CDR3 is CASSFGPRWPFF. DNA of the CDR3: TGTGCCAGCAGCTTTGGGCCCCGCTGGCCGTTCTTC.